Listed below are T cell receptor beta chains from one sample, sequenced in a study of radiotherapy plus CTLA-4 blockade in lung cancer. Clones were read by immunoSEQ multiplex PCR, and TCRdb kept only the in-frame ones, dropping some. The sample gives around 80,000 clones, roughly 79% of which show up once; 22% is in the top ten. The sequencing used peripheral blood, collected from a patient treated with radiotherapy plus ipilimumab. The receptors were gathered from a human donor with non-small cell lung cancer whose response to radiotherapy plus ipilimumab could not be evaluated. Some clones in this sample may be carry-over from other donors' samples. CDR3s leave out the opening cysteine and the closing phenylalanine or tryptophan.

v_call cdr3_aa
TRBV4-2 ASSQEYGGPYEQY
TRBV19 ASSEVLQGYEQY
TRBV7-2 ASRLAGGKETQY
TRBV11-1 ASSLSPGQLTDTQY
TRBV5-4 ASSLVSSWHEQY
TRBV7-2 ASTLRRSGGFNTGELF
TRBV19 ASSLDRGQYNEQF
TRBV4-3 ASSQTRAGSGNTIY
TRBV6-5 ASSPTGDQPQH
TRBV7-9 ASSLDVLQGRGETQY
TRBV7-9 ASDGGAGGGEQY
TRBV7-2 ASSLAAGNQPQH
TRBV5-5 ASSLLGPNQPQH
TRBV9 ASSVGQVGGETQY
TRBV7-3 ASSPLPVQYNEQF
TRBV9 ASSAGAVRSDGEQY
TRBV28 ASSFRLLSRTDTQY
TRBV15 ATSSGFFTGAF